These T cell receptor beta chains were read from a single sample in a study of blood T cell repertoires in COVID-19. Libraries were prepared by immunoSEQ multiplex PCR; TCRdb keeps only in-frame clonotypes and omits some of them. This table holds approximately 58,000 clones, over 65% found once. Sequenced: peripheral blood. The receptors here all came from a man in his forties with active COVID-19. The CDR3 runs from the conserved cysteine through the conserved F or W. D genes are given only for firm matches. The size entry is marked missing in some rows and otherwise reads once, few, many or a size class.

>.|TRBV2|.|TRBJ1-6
CASGSGRRDSPLHF
TGTGCCAGCGGATCAGGGAGGAGGGATTCACCCCTCCACTTT
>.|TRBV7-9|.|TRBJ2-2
CASSFRGTALGRTGELFF
TGTGCCAGCAGCTTCAGAGGGACAGCTCTTGGGAGGACCGGGGAGCTGTTTTTT
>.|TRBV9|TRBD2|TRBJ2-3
CASSPIPGGDTQYF
TGTGCCAGCAGCCCCATTCCGGGAGGGGATACGCAGTATTTT
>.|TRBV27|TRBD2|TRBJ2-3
CAIGLAGGYTDTQYF
TGTGCCATAGGGCTAGCGGGAGGGTATACAGATACGCAGTATTTT
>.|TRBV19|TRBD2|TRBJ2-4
CASSPGLAGRGKNIQYF
TGTGCCAGTAGTCCGGGACTAGCGGGGAGGGGCAAAAACATTCAGTACTTC
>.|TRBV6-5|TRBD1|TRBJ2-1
CASSYSTGLNEQFF
TGTGCCAGCAGTTACTCGACAGGGTTGAATGAGCAGTTCTTC
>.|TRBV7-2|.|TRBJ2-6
CASSRLTGTSGANVLTF
TGTGCCAGCAGCAGACTTACAGGGACCTCTGGGGCCAACGTCCTGACTTTC
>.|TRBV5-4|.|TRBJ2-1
CASSLTTTYNEQFF
TGTGCCAGCAGCTTGACAACAACCTACAATGAGCAGTTCTTC
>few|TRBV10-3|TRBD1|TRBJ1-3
CAISESRGGNTIYF
TGTGCCATCAGTGAGTCCAGGGGGGGAAACACCATATATTTT
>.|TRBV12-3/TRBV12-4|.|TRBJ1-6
CASSYQSNSPLHF
TGTGCCAGCAGTTACCAGTCTAATTCACCCCTCCACTTT
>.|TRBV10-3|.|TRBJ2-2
CAISAGAGELFF
TGTGCCATCAGTGCAGGGGCCGGGGAGCTGTTTTTT
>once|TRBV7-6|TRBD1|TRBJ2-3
CASSLETGGLTDTQYF
TGTGCCAGCAGCTTAGAGACAGGGGGGTTGACAGATACGCAGTATTTT
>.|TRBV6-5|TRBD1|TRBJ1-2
CASSRGQGKGYTF
TGTGCCAGCAGTCGAGGACAGGGAAAAGGCTACACCTTC
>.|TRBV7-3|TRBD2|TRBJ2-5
CASSLNPPSGGETQYF
TGTGCCAGCAGCTTAAACCCTCCTAGCGGGGGAGAGACCCAGTACTTC
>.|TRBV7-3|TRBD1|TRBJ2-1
CASSYGTGGINEQFF
TGTGCCAGCAGTTACGGGACAGGGGGCATCAATGAGCAGTTCTTC
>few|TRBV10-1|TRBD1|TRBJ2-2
CASSPTGTGELFF
TGCGCCAGCAGCCCGACAGGGACCGGGGAGCTGTTTTTT
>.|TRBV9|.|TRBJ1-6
CASSVGRGNSNSPLHF
TGTGCCAGCAGCGTTGGTAGAGGGAACTCTAATTCACCCCTCCACTTT
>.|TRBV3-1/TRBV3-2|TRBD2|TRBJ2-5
CASTKRGGRPQETQYF
TGTGCCAGCACCAAAAGGGGCGGGAGGCCTCAAGAGACCCAGTACTTC
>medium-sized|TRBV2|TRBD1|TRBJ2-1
CASSTGTGDYNEQFF
TGTGCCAGCAGTACCGGGACAGGGGACTACAATGAGCAGTTCTTC
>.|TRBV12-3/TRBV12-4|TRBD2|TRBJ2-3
CASSPSLGTMQYF
TGTGCCAGCAGTCCCTCGCTCGGGACTATGCAGTATTTT
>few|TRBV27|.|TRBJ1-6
CASSSYIFGGTPSPLHF
TGTGCCAGCAGTTCTTATATTTTTGGCGGAACCCCCTCACCCCTCCACTTT
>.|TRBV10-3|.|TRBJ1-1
CAISEMGGNTEAFF
TGTGCCATCAGTGAAATGGGGGGGAACACTGAAGCTTTCTTT